These 28 T cell receptor beta chains were all obtained from the same sample, sequenced in a study of Ad26.COV2.S vaccination and SARS-CoV-2 variants. The treatment is: over 15 received Ad26.COV2.S at low or high dose, single or two shots; a few received placebo; per-sample allocation not given. Collection of samples fell on day 63 after the first vaccine or placebo injection. The data were produced by immunoSEQ multiplex PCR, yet TCRdb's version contains in-frame clones alone and is incomplete. Of about 680,000 clones listed, roughly nine tenths are singletons. The material was peripheral blood, obtained in a trial of Ad26.COV2.S vaccine versus placebo. Receptors originate from a person aged 18-65 years who received the Ad26.COV2.S COVID-19 vaccine or a placebo.

This clone was observed once. The chain recombines TRBV5-1 with TRBJ1-5, with D possibly matching TRBD1 (5 bases). Germline CDR1 is SGHRS and CDR2 is YFSETQ. The CDR3 is 15 residues long. Trimming removed 0 bases at V and 6 bases at J, with 13 bases between. CDR3 protein: CASSLAAGEGQPQHF. The DNA for the CDR3 is TGCGCCAGCAGCTTGGCCGCGGGGGAAGGTCAGCCCCAGCATTTT.

The V gene is TRBV6-6, the J gene TRBJ2-3; the D is unclear. Trimming shortened V by 0 bases and J by 0 bases, and 7 bases separated the two germline ends. Germline values: CDR1 MNHNY, CDR2 SVGAGI (reference sequence). There are 15 residues in the CDR3. The CDR3 sequence: CASSYSWRSTDTQYF. DNA for the CDR3: TGTGCCAGCAGTTACTCATGGCGGAGCACAGATACGCAGTATTTT.

In nucleotides, the CDR3 is TGTGCCAGCAGTCGGGACGAGCTCTCCTACGAGCAGTACTTC. Its protein product is CASSRDELSYEQYF. The chain links TRBV6-5 to TRBJ2-7, with D perhaps being TRBD1 or TRBD2 (5 bases each). Looked up from germline, CDR1 is MNHEY and CDR2 is SVGAGI. Deletions cut 5 bases from V and 0 bases from J, with 11 bases between. The length of the CDR3 is 14 residues.

The chain recombines TRBV10-3 with TRBJ1-2; TRBD1 agrees at 10 bases. CDR1 and CDR2 from the germline V gene are ENHRY and SYGVKD. Trimming removed 5 bases from V and 4 bases from J; junction bases left unmatched: 4. This CDR3 has 14 amino acids. CDR3 in DNA: TGTGCCATCAGTAGACAGGGGGCAGGCTATGGCTACACCTTC. It translates to CAISRQGAGYGYTF.

V usage is TRBV10-1 and J usage is TRBJ2-7, with 12 bases fitting TRBD2. This CDR3 contains 16 residues. Looked up from germline, CDR1 is WNHNN and CDR2 is SYGVQD (reference sequence). V was clipped by 6 bases and J by 2 bases; unmatched bases: 8. The CDR3 sequence is CASSPTSGGSTYEQYF. The CDR3 DNA follows: TGCGCCAGCAGCCCCACTAGCGGGGGGTCCACCTACGAGCAGTACTTC.

To note about this clone: Other DNA sequences from this sample encode an identical CDR3 as well. The chain has TRBV5-1 and TRBJ1-2; D uncertain. The CDR3 totals 13 residues. In germline, CDR1 is SGHRS, CDR2 YFSETQ. With 0 bases removed from V and 2 bases from J, the gap between germline ends came to 5 bases. In DNA form, the CDR3 reads TGCGCCAGCAGCTTGGACGCCAACTATGGCTACACCTTC. It codes for CASSLDANYGYTF.

The chain has TRBV7-2 and TRBJ2-2, with 11 bases identical to TRBD2. Losses at the gene ends were 0 bases for V and 4 bases for J; bases not matched to a gene: 7. CDR1 is SGHTA, CDR2 FQGNSA, per germline. The CDR3 spans 18 residues. The CDR3 loop reads CASSLAPLAGGFTGELFF. The CDR3 bases are TGTGCCAGCAGCTTAGCGCCGCTAGCGGGGGGATTCACCGGGGAGCTGTTTTTT.

On this clone itself: Within the sample, other DNA sequences also encode this same CDR3. The J gene is TRBJ2-2, the V gene TRBV5-1; 9 bases line up with TRBD1. V trimming: 5 bases; J trimming: 1 base; junction bases outside the gene matches: 0. The CDR3 sequence is 14 residues long. In germline, CDR1 is SGHRS, CDR2 YFSETQ. As DNA, the CDR3 is TGCGCCAGCAGGACAGGGGGGAACACCGGGGAGCTGTTTTTT. This encodes CASRTGGNTGELFF.

Details on this clone: The DNA is omitted, as the CDR3 cannot be located on it reliably, and the CDR3 follows TCRdb's listing. The J gene is TRBJ2-3, the V gene TRBV7-2. Germline CDR1 is SGHTA and CDR2 is FQGNSA. The CDR3 comprises 15 residues, both ends counted. This chain's CDR3 is CASSFFGAGTDTQYF.

The V and J genes are TRBV27 and TRBJ2-5; 12 bases map to TRBD2. The V gene's germline CDR1 is MNHEY and CDR2 SMNVEV (reference sequence). The CDR3 runs to 16 residues. V shed 7 bases, J shed 6 bases, and the junction held 12 bases outside the gene matches. CDR3 DNA sequence: TGTGCCAGCACCCAAAGAGGACTAGCGGGACGAAAGACCCAGTACTTC. Translation: CASTQRGLAGRKTQYF.

The rearrangement links TRBV19 to TRBJ2-1; D is possibly TRBD2 (5 bases). Trimming removed 7 bases from V and 3 bases from J, with 10 bases in between. Germline CDR1 reads LNHDA; CDR2 reads SQIVND (reference sequence). The CDR3 loop spans 13 amino acids. The chain's CDR3 is CASKADYYNEQFF. The CDR3 region has the DNA TGTGCCAGTAAAGCGGATTACTACAATGAGCAGTTCTTC.

The V gene is TRBV5-1, the J gene TRBJ2-1; D call uncertain. Per the germline V gene, CDR1 is SGHRS and CDR2 is YFSETQ. This CDR3 contains 15 residues. V gave up 0 bases and J gave up 4 bases, with 11 bases separating them. CDR3 nucleotide sequence: TGCGCCAGCAGCTTGGCCGGTGTCCTATACAATGAGCAGTTCTTC. Translation gives CASSLAGVLYNEQFF.

The rearrangement uses TRBV29-1 and TRBJ2-1; no firm D call. The germline CDR1 and CDR2 sequences are SQVTM and ANQGSEA. Trimming stripped 4 bases from V and 15 bases from J, with 16 bases between. The CDR3 extends over 11 amino acids. CDR3 sequence (DNA): TGCAGCGTTGTTGGGGTCCTAGGCGGGTTCTTC. Its protein product is CSVVGVLGGFF.

This clone was picked up many times. The CDR3 reads CASSYEETETQYF. CDR3 nucleotide sequence: TGTGCCAGCAGTTACGAAGAGACAGAGACCCAGTACTTC. The chain uses TRBV6-2 or TRBV6-3 and TRBJ2-5, with D unresolved. Germline V CDR1 and CDR2: MNHEY, SVGEGT. This CDR3 is built from 13 residues. Between the trimmed V and J ends, which lost 2 bases and 4 bases, there was a span of 8 bases.

This sequence joins TRBV27 and TRBJ1-5; tentatively, D is TRBD1 (6 bases). The CDR3 spans 14 residues. V gave up 4 bases and J gave up 5 bases, with 12 bases separating them. In germline, CDR1 is MNHEY, CDR2 SMNVEV (reference sequence). CDR3 DNA: TGTGCCAGCAGTTCCCACAGGGTAGATCAGCCCCAGCATTTT. Residues: CASSSHRVDQPQHF.

This chain joins TRBV2 and TRBJ1-5; D ambiguous. This CDR3 comprises 14 residues. V lost 2 bases and J lost 7, with 12 bases in between. Per germline, CDR1 SNHLY and CDR2 FYNNEI. CDR3 in amino acids: CASSEQEAKQPQHF. The CDR3 nucleotides read TGTGCCAGCAGTGAACAGGAGGCCAAGCAGCCCCAGCATTTT.

The chain carries TRBV11-2 and TRBJ1-1; D not certain. Trimming pared 3 bases from V and 1 base from J, leaving 12 bases between. The CDR3 has 15 residues. Germline V lookup: CDR1 SGHAT, CDR2 FQNNGV. The CDR3 DNA reads TGTGCCAGCAGCTTTAGCGGAGGGAGGAACACTGAAGCTTTCTTT. Translation gives CASSFSGGRNTEAFF.

The V and J genes are TRBV7-9 and TRBJ2-7; 7 nucleotides align to TRBD1. The CDR3 loop spans 12 amino acids. Per germline, CDR1 SEHNR and CDR2 FQNEAQ (reference sequence). With V trimmed by 4 bases and J by 10 bases, 7 bases remained unmatched. This CDR3 reads CASSSDDREQYF. In DNA form, the CDR3 reads TGTGCCAGCAGCTCCGACGACAGGGAACAGTACTTC. Using reference TRBV7-9 and TRBJ2-7 for the parts outside the CDR3, the full variable domain is DTGVSQNPRHKITKRGQNVTFRCDPISEHNRLYWYRQTLGQGPEFLTYFQNEAQLEKSRLLSDRFSAERPKGSFSTLEIQRTEQGDSAMYLCASSSDDREQYFGPGTRLTVT.

The V and J genes are TRBV27 and TRBJ2-4, with a tentative D call TRBD1 (6 bases). Germline V gene lookup returns CDR1 MNHEY and CDR2 SMNVEV (reference sequence). The CDR3 spans 14 residues. Trimming pared 3 bases from V and 6 bases from J, leaving 12 bases between. CDR3 loop: CASSLYREGNIQYF. The CDR3 coding sequence is TGTGCCAGCAGTTTGTACAGGGAAGGAAACATTCAGTACTTC.

This chain joins TRBV9 and TRBJ2-7; maybe TRBD2 (7 bases). CDR1 and CDR2 (germline): SGDLS, YYNGEE. The CDR3 contains 11 residues. Between the trimmed V and J ends, which lost 10 bases and 6 bases, there was a span of 14 bases. The CDR3 here is CAARRGGEQYF. In nucleotides, the CDR3 is TGTGCCGCACGGAGGGGGGGCGAGCAGTACTTC.

The chain couples TRBV12-3 or TRBV12-4 to TRBJ2-7; D may be TRBD1 (6 bases). Trimming took 5 bases from V and 9 from J, leaving 11 bases between them. The CDR3 sequence is 11 residues long. CDR3 DNA sequence: TGTGCCAGCAGTGGGGGCAGGGGGCAGTACTTC. Protein sequence: CASSGGRGQYF.

V gene TRBV7-2 combines with J gene TRBJ2-3; no definite D call. Trimming pared 1 base from V and 1 base from J, leaving 12 bases between. Germline V gene data show CDR1 as SGHTA and CDR2 as FQGNSA. This CDR3 has 16 amino acids. CDR3 in amino acids: CASSLDAGPGTDTQYF. The DNA for the CDR3 is TGTGCCAGCAGCTTAGACGCAGGCCCTGGCACAGATACGCAGTATTTT. The full variable domain, its missing parts supplied by reference TRBV7-2 and TRBJ2-3, is GAGVSQSPSNKVTEKGKDVELRCDPISGHTALYWYRQSLGQGLEFLIYFQGNSAPDKSGLPSDRFSAERTGGSVSTLTIQRTQQEDSAVYLCASSLDAGPGTDTQYFGPGTRLTVL.

The chain couples TRBV6-2 or TRBV6-3 to TRBJ2-1; possible D gene TRBD2, 7 bases. CDR3 size: 15 residues. Germline CDR1 reads MNHEY; CDR2 reads SVGEGT. Deletions cut 0 bases from V and 6 bases from J, with 12 bases between. In nucleotides, the CDR3 is TGTGCCAGCAGTTACTCGAGGGGGGGGCTCAATGAGCAGTTCTTC. Its translation: CASSYSRGGLNEQFF.

CDR3 protein: CASSLPGTLQETQYF. In nucleotides, the CDR3 is TGTGCCAGCAGCCTGCCCGGGACGCTACAAGAGACCCAGTACTTC. The J gene is TRBJ2-5, the V gene TRBV11-2; D may match TRBD1 or TRBD2 (5 bases each). V lost 5 bases and J 2 bases, leaving 15 bases between the germline ends. Germline values: CDR1 SGHAT, CDR2 FQNNGV. The CDR3 length is 15 residues.

This clone was found once. The V call is TRBV5-1, the J call TRBJ2-3; D call uncertain. The CDR3 has 14 amino acids. The germline V gene has CDR1 SGHRS and CDR2 YFSETQ. Trimming left V 3 bases short and J 0 bases short, with 8 bases between. CDR3 bases: TGCGCCAGCAGCTGGACGACTAGCACAGATACGCAGTATTTT. Protein sequence: CASSWTTSTDTQYF.

The gene calls are TRBV19 and TRBJ1-6, with a weak D call TRBD1 (6 bases). CDR3 length equals 14 residues. Trimming stripped 7 bases from V and 6 bases from J, with 13 bases between. Germline loops: CDR1 LNHDA, CDR2 SQIVND (reference sequence). The CDR3 DNA is TGTGCCAGTACCCCGGACAGCCCTAATTCACCCCTCCACTTT. This gives the protein CASTPDSPNSPLHF. Filled out from reference TRBV19 and TRBJ1-6, the complete variable domain reads DGGITQSPKYLFRKEGQNVTLSCEQNLNHDAMYWYRQDPGQGLRLIYYSQIVNDFQKGDIAEGYSVSREKKESFPLTVTSAQKNPTAFYLCASTPDSPNSPLHFGNGTRLTVT.

The chain carries TRBV27 and TRBJ1-1; the D gene is possibly TRBD1 (5 bases). CDR3 length: 15 residues. The germline gives CDR1 MNHEY, CDR2 SMNVEV (reference sequence). V shed 0 bases and J shed 1 base, with 9 bases lying between them. The CDR3 bases are TGTGCCAGCAGTTTATCTTGGGGGGGGAACACTGAAGCTTTCTTT. This translates into CASSLSWGGNTEAFF.

The genes are TRBV30 and TRBJ2-5; 7 bases are a match to TRBD2. CDR3 length: 15 amino acids. V dropped 1 base and J dropped 4; count of bases not matched to a gene: 9. Germline-derived CDR1 and CDR2 are GTSNPN and SVGIG (reference sequence). CDR3 sequence reads: CAWSEASGTGETQYF. The DNA for the CDR3 is TGTGCCTGGAGTGAGGCTAGCGGAACCGGAGAGACCCAGTACTTC.